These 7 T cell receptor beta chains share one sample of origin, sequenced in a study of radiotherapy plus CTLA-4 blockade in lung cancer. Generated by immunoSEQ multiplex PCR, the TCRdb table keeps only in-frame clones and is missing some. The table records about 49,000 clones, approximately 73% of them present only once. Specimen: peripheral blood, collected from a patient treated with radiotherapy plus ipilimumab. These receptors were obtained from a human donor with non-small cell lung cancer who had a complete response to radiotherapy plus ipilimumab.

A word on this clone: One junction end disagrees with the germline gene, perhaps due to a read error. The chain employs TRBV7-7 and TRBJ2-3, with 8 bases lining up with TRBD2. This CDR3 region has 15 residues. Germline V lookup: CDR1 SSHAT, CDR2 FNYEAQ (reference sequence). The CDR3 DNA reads TGTGCTAGCAGCCCGACCAGCGGGGGCAGAGATACGCAGTATTTT. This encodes CASSPTSGGRDTQYF.

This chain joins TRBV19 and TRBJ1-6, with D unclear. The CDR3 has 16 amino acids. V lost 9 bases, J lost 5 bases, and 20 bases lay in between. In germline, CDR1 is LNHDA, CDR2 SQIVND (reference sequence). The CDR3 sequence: CASHGNLTPHNSPLHF. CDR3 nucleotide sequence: TGTGCCAGCCACGGGAACTTGACCCCCCATAATTCACCCCTCCACTTT.

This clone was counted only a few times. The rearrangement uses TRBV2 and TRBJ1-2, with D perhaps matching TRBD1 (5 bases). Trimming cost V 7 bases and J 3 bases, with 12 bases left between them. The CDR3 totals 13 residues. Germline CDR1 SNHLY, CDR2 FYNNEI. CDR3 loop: CASNPGNYYGYTF. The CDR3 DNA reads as TGTGCCAGCAATCCAGGGAACTACTATGGCTACACCTTC.

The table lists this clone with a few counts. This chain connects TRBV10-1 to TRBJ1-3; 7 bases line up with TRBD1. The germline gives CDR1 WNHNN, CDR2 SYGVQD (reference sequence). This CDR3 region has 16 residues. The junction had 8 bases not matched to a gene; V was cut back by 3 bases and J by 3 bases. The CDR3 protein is CASSEHGTAGGNTIYF. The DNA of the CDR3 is TGCGCCAGCAGTGAACATGGGACAGCGGGTGGAAACACCATATATTTT.

The CDR3 DNA reads as TGTGCCAGCAGGGATACAGGGAAGGGCAATCAGCCCCAGCATTTT. Its translation is CASRDTGKGNQPQHF. The J gene is TRBJ1-5, the V gene TRBV6-5; D perhaps matches TRBD1 (6 bases). Germline assignment: CDR1 MNHEY and CDR2 SVGAGI. Deletions cut 6 bases from V and 2 bases from J, with 14 bases between. The CDR3 has 15 residues.

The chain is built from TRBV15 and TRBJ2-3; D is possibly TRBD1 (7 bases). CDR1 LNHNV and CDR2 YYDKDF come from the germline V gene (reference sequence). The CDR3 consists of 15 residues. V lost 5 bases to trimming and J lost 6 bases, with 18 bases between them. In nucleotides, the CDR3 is TGTGCCACCAGCCCGAGGGGGCAGGGGAGGGATACGCAGTATTTT. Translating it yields CATSPRGQGRDTQYF.

In DNA, the CDR3 is TGTGCCAGTAGTCCTAACCCGCGCACTAATGAAAAACTGTTTTTT. Translating it yields CASSPNPRTNEKLFF. V and J are TRBV19 and TRBJ1-4; D remains ambiguous. CDR1 is LNHDA and CDR2 is SQIVND in the germline V gene (reference sequence). V gave up 5 bases and J gave up 2 bases, with 12 bases separating them. The CDR3 covers 15 residues.